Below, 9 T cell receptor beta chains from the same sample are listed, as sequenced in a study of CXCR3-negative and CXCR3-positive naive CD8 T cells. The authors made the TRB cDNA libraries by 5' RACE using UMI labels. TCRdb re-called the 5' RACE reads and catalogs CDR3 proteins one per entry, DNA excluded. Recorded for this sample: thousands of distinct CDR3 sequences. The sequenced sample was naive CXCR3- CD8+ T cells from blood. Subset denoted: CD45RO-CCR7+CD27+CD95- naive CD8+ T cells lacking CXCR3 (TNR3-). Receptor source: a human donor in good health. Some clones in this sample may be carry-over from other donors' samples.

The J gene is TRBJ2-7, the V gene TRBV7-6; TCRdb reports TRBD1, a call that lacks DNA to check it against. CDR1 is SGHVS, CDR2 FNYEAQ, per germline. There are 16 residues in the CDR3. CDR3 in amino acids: CASSLERGTGLYEQYF.

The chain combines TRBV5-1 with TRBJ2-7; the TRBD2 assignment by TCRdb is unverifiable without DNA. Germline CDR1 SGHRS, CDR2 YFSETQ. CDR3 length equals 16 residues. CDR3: CASSPRGSGRLEEQYF.

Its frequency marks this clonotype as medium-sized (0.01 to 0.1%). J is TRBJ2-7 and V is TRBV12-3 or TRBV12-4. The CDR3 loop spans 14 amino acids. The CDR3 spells CASSFLPTNYEQYF.

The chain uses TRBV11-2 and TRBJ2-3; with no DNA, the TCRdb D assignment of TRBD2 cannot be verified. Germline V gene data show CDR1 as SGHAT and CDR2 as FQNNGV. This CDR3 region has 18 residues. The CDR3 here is CASSAPSGRNPFTDTQYF.

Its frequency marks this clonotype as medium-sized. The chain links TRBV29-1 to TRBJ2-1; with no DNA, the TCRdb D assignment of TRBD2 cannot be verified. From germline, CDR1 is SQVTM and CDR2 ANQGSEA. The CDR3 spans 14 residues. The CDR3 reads CSVDELAAYNEQFF.

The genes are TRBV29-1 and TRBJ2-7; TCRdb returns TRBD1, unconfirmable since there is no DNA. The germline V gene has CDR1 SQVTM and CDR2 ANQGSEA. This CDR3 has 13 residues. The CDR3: CSVEERQGYEQYF.

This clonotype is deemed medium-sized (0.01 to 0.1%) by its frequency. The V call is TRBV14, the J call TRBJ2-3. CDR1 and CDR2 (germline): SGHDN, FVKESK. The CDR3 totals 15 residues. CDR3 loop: CASSQDLGSTDTQYF.

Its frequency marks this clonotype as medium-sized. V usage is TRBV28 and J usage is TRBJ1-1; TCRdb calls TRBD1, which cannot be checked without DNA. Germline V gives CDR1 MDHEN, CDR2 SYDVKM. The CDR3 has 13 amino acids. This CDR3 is CASSWGPNTEAFF.

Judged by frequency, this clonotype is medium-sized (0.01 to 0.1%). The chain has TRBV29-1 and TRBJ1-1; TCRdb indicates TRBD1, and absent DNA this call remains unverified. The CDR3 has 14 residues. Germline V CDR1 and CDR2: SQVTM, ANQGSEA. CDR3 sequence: CSVGDRVMNTEAFF. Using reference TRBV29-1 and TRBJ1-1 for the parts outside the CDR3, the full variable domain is SAVISQKPSRDICQRGTSLTIQCQVDSQVTMMFWYRQQPGQSLTLIATANQGSEATYESGFVIDKFPISRPNLTFSTLTVSNMSPEDSSIYLCSVGDRVMNTEAFFGQGTRLTVV.